Listed below are T cell receptor beta chains from one sample, sequenced in a study of blood T cell dynamics during melanoma immunotherapy. Using immunoSEQ multiplex PCR, the repertoire was profiled, and TCRdb retains in-frame clones only, with some absent. The table shows about 20,000 clones, with about 90% occurring only once. Sequencing used blood, obtained from a patient treated with checkpoint blockade. Source of these receptors: a human donor with melanoma. Both conserved end residues are part of each CDR3. The D gene is left open where the match is weak.

j_gene,v_gene,d_gene,CDR3aa
TRBJ2-7,TRBV5-1,NA,CASSLNRAQVGIDRGYEQYF
TRBJ1-5,TRBV19,NA,CASSDHRAASNQPQHF
TRBJ2-7,TRBV5-8,NA,CASNKRTAYEQYF
TRBJ1-3,TRBV6-5,NA,CASTEMGGAGNTIYF
TRBJ1-2,TRBV7-9,NA,CASSLYTGFYGYTF
TRBJ1-5,TRBV15,NA,CATSRDRPDNWGSNQPQHF
TRBJ1-2,TRBV6-1,NA,CASRAPGGYGYTF
TRBJ2-2,TRBV5-1,NA,CASRPARTGELFF
TRBJ1-4,TRBV2,NA,CASSALPNEKLFF
TRBJ2-7,TRBV6-6,TRBD2,CASSRIAGGPGEQYF
TRBJ1-2,TRBV18,TRBD1,CASSQGASYGYTF
TRBJ1-5,TRBV4-1,TRBD1,CASSHEQGGDQPQHF
TRBJ2-1,TRBV7-9,TRBD2,CASSIIAGGSYNEQFF
TRBJ2-7,TRBV2,TRBD1,CASSANRGAYEQYF
TRBJ1-1,TRBV7-6,TRBD1,CASSLAPPPDRGNTEAFF
TRBJ2-7,TRBV7-2,NA,CASSKGLSTYEQYF
TRBJ2-1,TRBV7-2,TRBD2,CASSRQSGSGNEQFF
TRBJ2-1,TRBV7-3,NA,CASRSGSPPYEQFF
TRBJ2-2,TRBV4-1,NA,CASSPNPGLDTGELFF
TRBJ2-1,TRBV19,NA,CASNGQTYNEQFF
TRBJ2-5,TRBV5-1,NA,CASSRARQGGETQYF
TRBJ2-7,TRBV2,NA,CASSGGDSHYEQYF
TRBJ1-1,TRBV7-8,NA,CASSLRGSGSAFF
TRBJ1-1,TRBV7-6,TRBD1,CASSRQGQGATEAFF
TRBJ2-2,TRBV28,TRBD1,CASSFGDRNTGELFF
TRBJ1-2,TRBV30,NA,CAWSVTAYGYTF
TRBJ1-4,TRBV5-1,NA,CASSLGAVGEKLFF
TRBJ2-7,TRBV6-1,NA,CASTTGLYEQYF